The rows below give T cell receptor beta chains drawn from one sample of a study of blood T cell repertoires in COVID-19. Clones were sequenced by immunoSEQ multiplex PCR, and TCRdb holds only the in-frame ones, with some missing. The sample lists 40,000 to 50,000 clones, 75% to 90% occurring once. What was sequenced was peripheral blood. These receptors originate from a man aged 25 to 45 with active or convalescent COVID-19. Both conserved end residues are part of each CDR3.

v_gene: TRBV5-5
j_gene: TRBJ1-2
CDR3aa: CASSLVHSNNYGYTF

v_gene: TRBV10-2
j_gene: TRBJ2-3
CDR3aa: CASSESIGARSADTQYF

v_gene: TRBV28
j_gene: TRBJ1-1
CDR3aa: CASSLSKLNTEAFF

v_gene: TRBV5-1
j_gene: TRBJ2-6
CDR3aa: CASSLDAGVSLSGANVLTF

v_gene: TRBV24-1
j_gene: TRBJ2-3
CDR3aa: CATSDPTGLAGDRDTQYF

v_gene: TRBV12-3/TRBV12-4
j_gene: TRBJ1-1
CDR3aa: CASSLGVEAFF

v_gene: TRBV5-1
j_gene: TRBJ1-6
CDR3aa: CASSLGGSSYNSPLHF

v_gene: TRBV19
j_gene: TRBJ1-1
CDR3aa: CASSRGLDTEAFF

v_gene: TRBV19
j_gene: TRBJ1-6
CDR3aa: CASSTTGISPLHF

v_gene: TRBV7-6
j_gene: TRBJ2-3
CDR3aa: CASSKVAGHTDTQYF

v_gene: TRBV29-1
j_gene: TRBJ1-1
CDR3aa: CRTARGLVENTEAFF

v_gene: TRBV11-3
j_gene: TRBJ2-1
CDR3aa: CASSLTGGSYNEQFF

v_gene: TRBV28
j_gene: TRBJ1-1
CDR3aa: CASSFWVGRGTEAFF

v_gene: TRBV3-1/TRBV3-2
j_gene: TRBJ1-2
CDR3aa: CASSQDRGYTF

v_gene: TRBV3-1/TRBV3-2
j_gene: TRBJ2-5
CDR3aa: CASSRGSGGLPRGETQYF

v_gene: TRBV27
j_gene: TRBJ1-1
CDR3aa: CASSLSGGGTEAFF

v_gene: TRBV12-3/TRBV12-4
j_gene: TRBJ1-1
CDR3aa: CASSLVPDRLAFF

v_gene: TRBV5-6
j_gene: TRBJ2-3
CDR3aa: CASSLVLTGIGATDTQYF

v_gene: TRBV7-6
j_gene: TRBJ2-1
CDR3aa: CASSGQWGRYNEQFF

v_gene: TRBV15
j_gene: TRBJ2-2
CDR3aa: CATSLGLAGPGGELFF

v_gene: TRBV7-9
j_gene: TRBJ1-2
CDR3aa: CASTHTRTFNYGYTF

v_gene: TRBV28
j_gene: TRBJ1-2
CDR3aa: CASSFDRDYGYTF

v_gene: TRBV10-3
j_gene: TRBJ2-1
CDR3aa: CAISIAAAPYNEQFF

v_gene: TRBV7-6
j_gene: TRBJ1-4
CDR3aa: CASSRGGTTNEKLFF

v_gene: TRBV3-1/TRBV3-2
j_gene: TRBJ2-5
CDR3aa: CASSQVGLAAQETQYF

v_gene: TRBV13
j_gene: TRBJ1-4
CDR3aa: CASSLKTGINEKLFF

v_gene: TRBV19
j_gene: TRBJ1-2
CDR3aa: CASVDRFLSNYGYTF

v_gene: TRBV7-3
j_gene: TRBJ2-7
CDR3aa: CASSLMKGDYEQYF

v_gene: TRBV29-1
j_gene: TRBJ1-5
CDR3aa: CSVQTGNQPQHF

v_gene: TRBV18
j_gene: TRBJ1-4
CDR3aa: CASSPPLSGTGGEKLFF

v_gene: TRBV25-1
j_gene: TRBJ1-2
CDR3aa: CASSADTRRGYTF

v_gene: TRBV27
j_gene: TRBJ1-1
CDR3aa: CASSPNTNTEAFF

v_gene: TRBV11-3
j_gene: TRBJ1-1
CDR3aa: CASSLVGGLVNTEAFF

v_gene: TRBV4-2
j_gene: TRBJ1-3
CDR3aa: CASSPHDRERSGNTIYF

v_gene: TRBV27
j_gene: TRBJ2-1
CDR3aa: CASSTSGVGSYNEQFF

v_gene: TRBV14
j_gene: TRBJ2-7
CDR3aa: CASSHWDRSYEQYF

v_gene: TRBV7-3
j_gene: TRBJ2-1
CDR3aa: CASSLIPPYNEQFF

v_gene: TRBV7-2
j_gene: TRBJ2-1
CDR3aa: CASSSWTSGHHNEQFF

v_gene: TRBV19
j_gene: TRBJ2-5
CDR3aa: CASSNPPLLAGEGETQYF

v_gene: TRBV20-1
j_gene: TRBJ1-1
CDR3aa: CSANRNTEAFF

v_gene: TRBV7-3
j_gene: TRBJ2-3
CDR3aa: CASSPRDSRTDTQYF

v_gene: TRBV9
j_gene: TRBJ1-6
CDR3aa: CASSVGQGGSPLHF

v_gene: TRBV9
j_gene: TRBJ2-2
CDR3aa: CASSVVAVTGELFF

v_gene: TRBV9
j_gene: TRBJ2-2
CDR3aa: CASSLGQGDTGELFF

v_gene: TRBV18
j_gene: TRBJ2-1
CDR3aa: CASSPAGGVRGEQFF

v_gene: TRBV7-9
j_gene: TRBJ1-1
CDR3aa: CASSLNLGDTEAFF

v_gene: TRBV30
j_gene: TRBJ2-1
CDR3aa: CAWSFYRDNEQFF

v_gene: TRBV5-1
j_gene: TRBJ1-4
CDR3aa: CASSLGRGTNEKLFF

v_gene: TRBV19
j_gene: TRBJ1-5
CDR3aa: CASTSRVDQPQHF

v_gene: TRBV11-2
j_gene: TRBJ1-4
CDR3aa: CASSRGGEKLFF

v_gene: TRBV11-2
j_gene: TRBJ1-1
CDR3aa: CASSLYRGDTEAFF

v_gene: TRBV4-1
j_gene: TRBJ2-3
CDR3aa: CASSQFDRGLADTQYF

v_gene: TRBV23-1
j_gene: TRBJ1-2
CDR3aa: CASSQSTDGYTF

v_gene: TRBV4-2
j_gene: TRBJ1-2
CDR3aa: CASSQDGRVGRLYTF

v_gene: TRBV19
j_gene: TRBJ1-1
CDR3aa: CASSINPGEGAFF

v_gene: TRBV27
j_gene: TRBJ2-1
CDR3aa: CAISSYEQFF

v_gene: TRBV7-6
j_gene: TRBJ2-3
CDR3aa: CASSLDPRGTDTQYF

v_gene: TRBV27
j_gene: TRBJ2-5
CDR3aa: CASSRGTGGLSQETQYF

v_gene: TRBV19
j_gene: TRBJ2-1
CDR3aa: CASTMEGQSYNEQFF